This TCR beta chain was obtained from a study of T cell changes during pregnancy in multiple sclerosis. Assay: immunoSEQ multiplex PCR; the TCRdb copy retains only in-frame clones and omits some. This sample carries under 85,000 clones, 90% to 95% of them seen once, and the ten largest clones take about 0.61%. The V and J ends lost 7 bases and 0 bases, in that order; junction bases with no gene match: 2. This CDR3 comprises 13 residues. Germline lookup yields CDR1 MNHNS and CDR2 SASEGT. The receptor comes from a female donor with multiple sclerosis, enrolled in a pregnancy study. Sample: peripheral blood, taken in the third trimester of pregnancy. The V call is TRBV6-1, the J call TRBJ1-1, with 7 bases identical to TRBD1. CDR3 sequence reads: CASKGQMNTEAFF. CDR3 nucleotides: TGTGCCAGCAAGGGACAGATGAACACTGAAGCTTTCTTT.